This T cell receptor (beta chain) stems from a study of cytotoxic CD8 clonotypes in ibrutinib-treated CLL (dated by TCRdb to the early 2020s). Background for the entire study: In this cohort, over 14 patients were treatment-naive and approximately twelve were relapsed/refractory, while approximately 18 had unmutated IGHV. Responses were partial in around 25 patients and complete in 2; after median about 63 months follow-up, roughly 14 stayed in remission and some twelve progressed. Response samples were taken after a median of around 13 months on treatment, ranging from about 6 to 40 months. On average, each sample had some 250,000 productive templates and 96,000 or so productive rearrangements. Longitudinal samples were obtainable from about 30% of the roughly 90 participants in the trial. Cryopreserved peripheral blood mononuclear cells were collected at three points: before therapy, at response, and at either sustained remission or disease progression. All remission and progressive disease samples were collected while patients were still receiving ibrutinib. What the study reported, not specific to this receptor: Baseline clonality was found to be higher than that of age-matched healthy donors and was strongly correlated with circulating CD8+ T-cell counts. At ibrutinib response clonality went up, during sustained remission it held steady, and at progression it dropped back toward baseline. Public clonotypes were rare and either shrank or stayed stable during treatment, and the rise in clonality at ibrutinib response reflected expansion of private clonotypes. Sampling times were not matched between patients in sustained remission and patients whose disease was progressing, and lymph node repertoires were not examined.

A MiSeq instrument was used for deep resolution sequencing, which targeted depths ranging from 1 in 1 million up to 1 in 200,000 T cells, with coverage averaging 10x for each clonotype. The immunoSEQ hsTCRB Kit was used to generate TCR beta libraries. The original methods were these. The data were analyzed with ImmunoSEQ Analyzer and ImmunoSEQ Data Assistant, and V, D and J gene assignments followed IMGT definitions. Clonality, which ranges from 0 to 1, was calculated by subtracting the normalized Shannon entropy of productive rearrangement frequencies from one. Only overrepresented clonotypes making up at least 0.05% of each patient's repertoire were included in the public clonotype analysis. Some 13 age-matched healthy donor repertoires from immuneACCESS served as clonality controls. Here the immuneACCESS table is served through TCRdb, limited to in-frame sequences with V and J called. Missing clones are a known gap in these copies; in checked studies unresolved V genes cover under half, and the rest lacks a known reason. V and J calls plus clone size are reproduced from that table; the DNA served to infer D and trimming. This sample is represented by 100,000 to 150,000 clones; around 85% of them were singletons. About 2% of the sample goes to the ten largest clones.

Clipping removes 4 bases from V and 6 bases from J, with 0 as the unmatched junction base count. Looking up the germline V gene yields CDR1 MDHEN and CDR2 SYDVKM. The CDR3 runs 12 residues from the cysteine to the phenylalanine. This entry keeps only the CDR3 DNA: 36 bases, framed from base 1. According to the study, the label for this sample's time point signals: 20 to 30 months on ibrutinib. For TCR beta library preparation, roughly 2 micrograms of genomic DNA were extracted from the cryopreserved PBMCs. Longitudinal blood samples from CLL patients receiving ibrutinib monotherapy were subjected to high-throughput TCR beta sequencing. The patients took part in an open-label, single-center phase 2 trial of ibrutinib monotherapy. Details on this clone: Its antigen is currently not known. Base qualities are not recorded, but no much larger clone differs from it by a single base.

Sample: PBMCs, taken after 24 months of ibrutinib treatment. This receptor was obtained from a human donor with chronic lymphocytic leukemia. The sequence is built from TRBV28 and TRBJ2-1, with 7 middle bases fitting TRBD1. The DNA sequence is TGTGCCAGCAGTTCAGGGGGCAATGAGCAGTTCTTC. This encodes CASSSGGNEQFF.